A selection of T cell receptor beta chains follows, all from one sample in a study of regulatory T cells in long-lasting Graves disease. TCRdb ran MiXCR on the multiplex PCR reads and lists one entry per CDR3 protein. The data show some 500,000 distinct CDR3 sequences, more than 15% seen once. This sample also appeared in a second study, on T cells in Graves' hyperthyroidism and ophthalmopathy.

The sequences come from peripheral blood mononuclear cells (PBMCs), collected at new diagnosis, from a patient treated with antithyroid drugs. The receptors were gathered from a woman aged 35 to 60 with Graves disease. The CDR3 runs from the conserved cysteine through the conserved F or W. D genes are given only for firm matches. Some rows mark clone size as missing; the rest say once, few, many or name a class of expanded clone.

CDR3nt: TGTGCCAGCAGCTTAGGGCAGGAGGAAGCTTTCTTT
CDR3aa: CASSLGQEEAFF
j_gene: TRBJ1-1
abundance: many
v_gene: TRBV11-2
d_gene: -

CDR3nt: TGCGCCAGCAGCATCGTCAGGGGCTCCTCCTACGAGCAGTACTTC
CDR3aa: CASSIVRGSSYEQYF
j_gene: TRBJ2-7
abundance: -
v_gene: TRBV5-1
d_gene: -

CDR3nt: TGTGCCAGCAGCCCCGGGCCCGCGGGGGGCTACACCTTC
CDR3aa: CASSPGPAGGYTF
j_gene: TRBJ1-2
abundance: many
v_gene: TRBV28
d_gene: -

CDR3nt: TGTGCCAGCAGCCAAGAGGACCGCCTGATTGGGAACACCATATATTTT
CDR3aa: CASSQEDRLIGNTIYF
j_gene: TRBJ1-3
abundance: many
v_gene: TRBV3-1
d_gene: -

CDR3nt: TGCAGTGCTAGCCAGGAGGCCTACGAGCAGTACTTC
CDR3aa: CSASQEAYEQYF
j_gene: TRBJ2-7
abundance: many
v_gene: TRBV20-1
d_gene: -

CDR3nt: TGTGCCATCAGACAGGACGATCAGCCCCAGCATTTT
CDR3aa: CAIRQDDQPQHF
j_gene: TRBJ1-5
abundance: -
v_gene: TRBV10-3
d_gene: -

CDR3nt: TGTGCCAGCAGCCTAGACAGGGAGGGTGAAGCTTTCTTT
CDR3aa: CASSLDREGEAFF
j_gene: TRBJ1-1
abundance: -
v_gene: TRBV7-8
d_gene: TRBD1

CDR3nt: TGTGCCAGCTCATCGGGGCAGGTGTACACAGATACGCAGTATTTT
CDR3aa: CASSSGQVYTDTQYF
j_gene: TRBJ2-3
abundance: many
v_gene: TRBV18
d_gene: -

CDR3nt: TGTGCCAGCAGTTACTCGGGAGGGCTAGAAGCTTTCTTT
CDR3aa: CASSYSGGLEAFF
j_gene: TRBJ1-1
abundance: many
v_gene: TRBV6-2/TRBV6-3
d_gene: -

CDR3nt: TGTGCCAGCAGTCCCGGACAGGGCTCAGCTTTCTTT
CDR3aa: CASSPGQGSAFF
j_gene: TRBJ1-1
abundance: many
v_gene: TRBV2
d_gene: TRBD1

CDR3nt: TGTGCCAGCTCACCCTGGGGCGACACTGAAGCTTCCTTT
CDR3aa: CASSPWGDTEASF
j_gene: TRBJ1-1
abundance: -
v_gene: TRBV18
d_gene: -

CDR3nt: TGTGCCAGCAGTTTAGGTCGGGGCAGGGAGCTGTTTTTT
CDR3aa: CASSLGRGRELFF
j_gene: TRBJ2-2
abundance: -
v_gene: TRBV28
d_gene: -

CDR3nt: TGTGCCAGCAGGCCCCCTACAGGGTTGTACACCGGGGAGCTGTTTTTT
CDR3aa: CASRPPTGLYTGELFF
j_gene: TRBJ2-2
abundance: -
v_gene: TRBV6-1
d_gene: -

CDR3nt: TGTGCCATCAGCGGAACACAAGAGACCCAGTACTTC
CDR3aa: CAISGTQETQYF
j_gene: TRBJ2-5
abundance: -
v_gene: TRBV10-3
d_gene: -

CDR3nt: TGTGCCAGCAGTGAAGCTGTTCACTACGAGCAGTACTTC
CDR3aa: CASSEAVHYEQYF
j_gene: TRBJ2-7
abundance: many
v_gene: TRBV6-1
d_gene: -